A selection of T cell receptor beta chains follows, all from one sample in a study of metastatic and nonmetastatic thyroid tumors. MiXCR re-clonotyped the PCR reads for TCRdb. The table has around 42,000 clones, over 10% seen once; the top ten hold roughly 25%. The source material was blood. The receptors originated from a female donor with papillary thyroid cancer or a benign thyroid nodule (not recorded which). Some clones in this sample may be carry-over from other donors' samples. Each CDR3 is given with its conserved first and last residue. D genes are given only for firm matches. Clone size is given for some rows only: seen once, a few or many times, or a class if the clone is expanded.

D: .
V: TRBV6-1
J: TRBJ2-7
length: 13
size: many
DNA: TGTGCCAGCAGCCCTATAGGGCCCTACGAGCAGTACTTC
CDR3: CASSPIGPYEQYF

D: TRBD1
V: TRBV25-1
J: TRBJ1-5
length: 15
size: many
DNA: TGTGCCAGCAGTGGACAGGGGGGGAGCAATCAGCCCCAGCATTTT
CDR3: CASSGQGGSNQPQHF

D: .
V: TRBV6-1
J: TRBJ2-1
length: 17
size: many
DNA: TGTGCCAGCAGTGGCCGGGGTCTCAGTGGGAGAGGCGATGAGCAGTTCTTC
CDR3: CASSGRGLSGRGDEQFF

D: .
V: TRBV6-1
J: TRBJ1-2
length: 14
size: .
DNA: TGTGCCAGCAGCTTTACTACCGGCCTCTATGGCTACACCTTC
CDR3: CASSFTTGLYGYTF

D: .
V: TRBV11-3
J: TRBJ1-1
length: 15
size: many
DNA: TGTGCCAGCAGCTATCCGGGGGGCGCGAACACTGAAGCTTTCTTT
CDR3: CASSYPGGANTEAFF

D: .
V: TRBV5-4
J: TRBJ1-1
length: 13
size: many
DNA: TGTGCCAGCAGCCCAGACCTCGCCACTGAAGCTTTCTTT
CDR3: CASSPDLATEAFF

D: TRBD2
V: TRBV5-1
J: TRBJ2-1
length: 15
size: many
DNA: TGCGCCAGCGCGAGGCCGGGACTAGTAACAAATGAGCAGTTCTTC
CDR3: CASARPGLVTNEQFF

D: .
V: TRBV9
J: TRBJ2-7
length: 15
size: many
DNA: TGTGCCAGCAGCCCTTCGGGGGGCGGAACCTACGAGCAGTACTTC
CDR3: CASSPSGGGTYEQYF

D: .
V: TRBV29-1
J: TRBJ1-2
length: 14
size: many
DNA: TGCAGCGTTGCGGGCAGGGGTGTCCCCCGTGGCTACACCTTC
CDR3: CSVAGRGVPRGYTF

D: TRBD1
V: TRBV30
J: TRBJ1-2
length: 13
size: many
DNA: TGTGCCTGGAGTCGACAGGGTAGCGGTCGCTACACCTTC
CDR3: CAWSRQGSGRYTF

D: TRBD2
V: TRBV7-3
J: TRBJ2-1
length: 15
size: many
DNA: TGTGCCAGCAGCCGCGGGAGTGTCTCCTACAATGAGCAGTTCTTC
CDR3: CASSRGSVSYNEQFF

D: .
V: TRBV29-1
J: TRBJ2-7
length: 15
size: many
DNA: TGCAGCGTTGAAGATCTTCGGCAGGGCCTCTACGAGCAGTACTTC
CDR3: CSVEDLRQGLYEQYF

D: .
V: TRBV30
J: TRBJ1-3
length: 14
size: many
DNA: TGTGCCTGGAGTGCGGATGACTTCGGAAACACCATATATTTT
CDR3: CAWSADDFGNTIYF

D: .
V: TRBV13
J: TRBJ2-1
length: 12
size: .
DNA: TGTGCCAGCAGCTTTTTGGTAGGGGAGCAGTTCTTC
CDR3: CASSFLVGEQFF

D: .
V: TRBV2
J: TRBJ2-7
length: 12
size: many
DNA: TGTGCCAGCACCTTGACCGACTACGAGCAGTACTTC
CDR3: CASTLTDYEQYF

D: TRBD2
V: TRBV12-3/TRBV12-4
J: TRBJ2-1
length: 17
size: many
DNA: TGTGCCAGCAGTCCGCGGGTGGGCGGGAGCTCCTACAATGAGCAGTTCTTC
CDR3: CASSPRVGGSSYNEQFF

D: TRBD2
V: TRBV27
J: TRBJ2-2
length: 15
size: many
DNA: TGTGCCAGCAGTCGGGGGGGGGCCGGAGCCGGGGAGCTGTTTTTT
CDR3: CASSRGGAGAGELFF

D: .
V: TRBV20-1
J: TRBJ2-1
length: 14
size: many
DNA: TGCAGTGCCAAGACAGGAAGCTCCTACAATGAGCAGTTCTTC
CDR3: CSAKTGSSYNEQFF

D: .
V: TRBV20-1
J: TRBJ2-7
length: 13
size: .
DNA: TGCAGTGCCGGACTTCAGGCAGCCCACGAGCAGTACTTC
CDR3: CSAGLQAAHEQYF

D: .
V: TRBV28
J: TRBJ1-2
length: 14
size: many
DNA: .
CDR3: CASSSGQGNYGYTF

D: TRBD2
V: TRBV6-2/TRBV6-3
J: TRBJ2-2
length: 17
size: .
DNA: TGTGCCAGCAGTTACTCGGGACTAGCGGGATATACCGGGGAGCTGTTTTTT
CDR3: CASSYSGLAGYTGELFF

D: .
V: TRBV20-1
J: TRBJ2-3
length: 15
size: many
DNA: TGCAGTGCTAGAGGGATACAAGCCAGCACAGATACGCAGTATTTT
CDR3: CSARGIQASTDTQYF

D: .
V: TRBV28
J: TRBJ1-4
length: 16
size: many
DNA: TGTGCCAGCAGTCCCTCGGGGGATTCAACTAATGAAAAACTGTTTTTT
CDR3: CASSPSGDSTNEKLFF

D: .
V: TRBV2
J: TRBJ2-1
length: 11
size: many
DNA: TGTGCCAGCACAATGGACAATGAGCAGTTCTTC
CDR3: CASTMDNEQFF

D: .
V: TRBV10-3
J: TRBJ2-7
length: 15
size: many
DNA: TGTGCCATCAGTGAGAGTTCGGGGGAGTCCTACGAGCAGTACTTC
CDR3: CAISESSGESYEQYF

D: .
V: TRBV20-1
J: TRBJ2-3
length: 16
size: many
DNA: TGCAGTGCTAGAGTGGCCGGACACGGGATCACAGATACGCAGTATTTT
CDR3: CSARVAGHGITDTQYF

D: .
V: TRBV6-2/TRBV6-3
J: TRBJ2-5
length: 13
size: many
DNA: TGTGCCAGCAGTTACAACACGGGGGAGACCCAGTACTTC
CDR3: CASSYNTGETQYF

D: TRBD1
V: TRBV7-9
J: TRBJ1-1
length: 13
size: many
DNA: TGTGCCAGCAGCTTCACAGGGGACACTGAAGCTTTCTTT
CDR3: CASSFTGDTEAFF

D: .
V: TRBV28
J: TRBJ1-6
length: 13
size: many
DNA: TGTGCCAGCAGTCTACAGGATACTTCACCCCTCCACTTT
CDR3: CASSLQDTSPLHF